This T cell receptor beta chain is drawn from a study of T-cell reconstitution after alpha-beta-depleted transplantation in children. Regarding the study as a whole: One year after transplant, T-cell counts and diversity came mostly from newly produced T cells.

The CDR3 sequence is 14 residues long. Trimming left V 2 bases short and J 7 bases short, with 12 bases between. Germline V CDR1 and CDR2: MNHEY, SMNVEV (reference sequence). The sample holds many counts of this clonotype. Its specificity is unknown. Researchers prepared the TCRbeta library using unique molecular identifiers, the study reports. TCRdb re-called the PCR reads through MiXCR, storing one row per CDR3 protein. Seen here are over 450,000 distinct CDR3 sequences, more than 9% observed once, and the top ten hold about 2.1%. The TCR originated in a child aged 2-15 years with inherited bone marrow failure, due to receive a stem cell transplant. V and J are TRBV27 and TRBJ2-1; possible D gene TRBD2, 6 bases. Specimen: PBMCs, collected before TCRalphabeta/CD19-depleted stem cell transplant. The DNA for the CDR3 is TGTGCCAGCAGTTTAAGGGCTAGCGCTAATGAGCAGTTCTTC. It encodes CASSLRASANEQFF.